The subject of this entry is one TCR beta chain. Its antigen remains unidentified. Control samples came 1 year after myeloablative marrow transplants with methotrexate plus calcineurin inhibitor. This CDR3 comprises 14 residues. This entry belongs to a study of T cells after posttransplantation cyclophosphamide. Whole-study findings and limits: Donor CD8+ memory clones often dominated recipient blood repertoires at later times. TRB clonality was highly associated with recipient CMV seropositivity and reactivation. TRB overlap between skin or GI tissue T cells and blood was limited.

Using immunoSEQ multiplex PCR, the repertoire was profiled, and TCRdb retains in-frame clones only, with some absent. The table records about 16,000 clones, around 90% of them present only once. The TCR sequence derives from a male patient aged 50 to 59 who received an allogeneic stem cell transplant from an unrelated donor, was CMV-positive, and had chronic GVHD only. Some of the T cells might come from the graft donor. The sequences come from PBMCs, collected after an allogeneic stem cell transplant with a calcineurin inhibitor and methotrexate. The gene calls are TRBV12-2 and TRBJ2-7; the D segment call TRBD2 is taken from the table without a DNA check. TRBV12-2 is a documented pseudogene. The CDR3 nucleotides read TGTGCACCACCGAGGGGGAGGGCTATCTACGAGCAGTACTTC. Translation: CAPPRGRAIYEQYF.